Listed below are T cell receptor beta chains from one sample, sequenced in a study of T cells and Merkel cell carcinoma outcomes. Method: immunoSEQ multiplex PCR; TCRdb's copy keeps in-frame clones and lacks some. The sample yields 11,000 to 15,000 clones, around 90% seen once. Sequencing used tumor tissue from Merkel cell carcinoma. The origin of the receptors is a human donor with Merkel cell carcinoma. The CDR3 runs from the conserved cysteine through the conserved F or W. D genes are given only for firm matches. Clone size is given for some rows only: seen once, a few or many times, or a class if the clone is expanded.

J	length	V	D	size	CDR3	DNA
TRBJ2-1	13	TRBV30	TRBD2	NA	CAWASGRSGWTFF	TGTGCCTGGGCTAGCGGGAGAAGCGGGTGGACGTTCTTC
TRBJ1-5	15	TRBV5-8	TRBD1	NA	CASSLQGFSNQPQHF	TGTGCCAGCAGCTTACAGGGGTTTAGCAATCAGCCCCAGCATTTT
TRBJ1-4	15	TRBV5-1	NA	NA	CASSLMGKGSEKLFF	TGCGCCAGCAGCTTAATGGGGAAAGGATCTGAAAAACTGTTTTTT
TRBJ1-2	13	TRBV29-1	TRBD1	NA	CSVEGAGGYGYTF	TGCAGCGTTGAAGGTGCAGGGGGCTATGGCTACACCTTC
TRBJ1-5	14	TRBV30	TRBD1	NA	CAWSGYRGEQPQHF	TGTGCCTGGAGTGGATACAGGGGGGAACAGCCCCAGCATTTT
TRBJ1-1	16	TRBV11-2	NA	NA	CASSFRGGAIRTEAFF	TGTGCCAGCAGCTTTAGGGGGGGCGCGATAAGGACTGAAGCTTTCTTT
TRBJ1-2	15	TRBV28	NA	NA	CASSLIPTAVYGYTF	TGTGCCAGCAGTTTAATCCCGACAGCAGTTTATGGCTACACCTTC
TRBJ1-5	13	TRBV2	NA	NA	CASTGQEYQPQHF	TGTGCCAGCACAGGACAAGAATATCAGCCCCAGCATTTT
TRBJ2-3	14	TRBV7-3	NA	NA	CASSLLAGTDTQYF	TGTGCCAGCAGCTTATTGGCGGGCACAGATACGCAGTATTTT
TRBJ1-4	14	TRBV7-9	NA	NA	CASSLQGNGEKLFF	TGTGCCAGCAGCTTACAGGGGAACGGTGAAAAACTGTTTTTT
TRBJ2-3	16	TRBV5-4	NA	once	CASSFWRASSTDTQYF	TGTGCCAGCAGCTTTTGGCGGGCCTCTAGCACAGATACGCAGTATTTT
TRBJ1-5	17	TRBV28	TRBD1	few	CASSSSGTGGKGEAQHF	TGTGCCAGCAGTTCTTCCGGGACAGGGGGCAAGGGTGAAGCCCAGCATTTT
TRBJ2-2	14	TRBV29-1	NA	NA	CSVETVLNTGELFF	TGCAGCGTCGAAACGGTCCTGAACACCGGGGAGCTGTTTTTT
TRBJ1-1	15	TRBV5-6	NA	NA	CASSLGPPPNTEAFF	TGTGCCAGCAGCTTGGGGCCTCCCCCGAACACTGAAGCTTTCTTT
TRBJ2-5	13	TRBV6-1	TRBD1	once	CASRQGFIETQYF	TGTGCCAGCAGACAGGGGTTCATAGAGACCCAGTACTTC
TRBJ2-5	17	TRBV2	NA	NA	CASSEARGGTGQGTQYF	TGTGCCAGCAGTGAAGCGAGGGGCGGGACGGGGCAAGGGACCCAGTACTTC
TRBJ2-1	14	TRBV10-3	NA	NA	CAISEVPLRAEQFF	TGTGCCATCAGTGAGGTTCCCCTCAGGGCTGAGCAGTTCTTC
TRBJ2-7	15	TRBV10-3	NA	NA	CAISQWVVGSYEQYF	TGTGCCATCAGCCAGTGGGTGGTGGGCTCCTACGAGCAGTACTTC
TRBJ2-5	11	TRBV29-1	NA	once	CSGGTAETQYF	TGCAGCGGTGGGACGGCGGAGACCCAGTACTTC
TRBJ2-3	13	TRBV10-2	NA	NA	CASGVGAVDTQYF	TGCGCCAGCGGTGTGGGGGCCGTAGATACGCAGTATTTT
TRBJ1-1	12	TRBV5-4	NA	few	CASSLPNTEAFF	TGTGCCAGCAGCTTGCCGAACACTGAAGCTTTCTTT
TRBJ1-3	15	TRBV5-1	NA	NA	CASSLEATAGNTIYF	TGCGCCAGCAGCTTGGAGGCGACAGCTGGAAACACCATATATTTT
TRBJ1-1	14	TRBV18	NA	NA	CASSPLLGNTEAFF	TGTGCCAGCTCACCACTATTGGGGAATACTGAAGCTTTCTTT
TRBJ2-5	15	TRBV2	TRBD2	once	CASRPVPSGPQAQYF	TGTGCCAGCAGGCCGGTGCCTAGCGGGCCCCAGGCCCAGTACTTC
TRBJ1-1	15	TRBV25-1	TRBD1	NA	CASRGDRGSGSEAFF	TGTGCCAGCAGGGGGGACAGGGGGTCCGGGTCTGAAGCTTTCTTT
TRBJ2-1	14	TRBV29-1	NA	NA	CSVARGSRYNEQFF	TGCAGCGTTGCTCGCGGGTCCCGTTACAATGAGCAGTTCTTC